These 32 T cell receptor beta chains share one sample of origin, sequenced in a study of T cells in women clearing cervical HPV infection. TCRdb's table, derived via immunoSEQ multiplex PCR, lists solely in-frame clones and lacks some. The listing records around 23,000 clones. Sequencing was carried out using blood buffy coat. These TCRs come from a woman between 18 and 75 years old with a cervical HPV16 infection that either progressed to CIN3+ or cleared (not recorded which).

Worth noting for this clone: The read falls 3 residues short of the CDR3 end, and the missing part is taken from the germline J gene. The chain couples TRBV7-3 to TRBJ2-2, with D possibly being TRBD2 (6 bases). Germline CDR1 SGHTA, CDR2 FQGTGA. Trimming removed 5 bases from V and 5 bases from J, with 9 bases in between. The CDR3 runs to 13 residues. The CDR3 bases that were read are TGTGCCAGCAGCCTGGGGGGAACCGGGGAG. As protein: CASSLGGTGE. The CDR3, in full, reads CASSLGGTGELFF.

As concerns this clone: An end of the junction does not agree with germline; a read error may underlie this. The read halts 3 residues ahead of the CDR3 end, with the missing end drawn from the germline J gene. Other DNA sequences in the sample encode the same CDR3. The chain links TRBV6-1 to TRBJ1-3; possibly TRBD1 for D (6 bases). Germline values: CDR1 MNHNS, CDR2 SASEGT. CDR3 length: 14 residues. The CDR3 spells CASSEARTVDTIYF. CDR3 DNA, as far as it was read: TGTGCCAGCAGCGAAGCGAGGACAGTGGACACA.

By frequency, this clone is medium-sized. Read sequence stops 3 residues before the CDR3 end, and the germline J gene provides the missing end. V usage is TRBV29-1 and J usage is TRBJ1-2; 7 bases map to TRBD1. Germline-derived CDR1 and CDR2 are SQVTM and ANQGSEA. J gave up 4 bases and V 6 bases, and 8 bases lay outside the gene matches. The CDR3 has 13 amino acids. CDR3 amino acids: CSVADRDGYGYTF. The covered CDR3 bases are TGCAGCGTAGCAGACAGGGATGGCTATGGC. The whole variable domain, filled in from reference TRBV29-1 and TRBJ1-2, reads SAVISQKPSRDICQRGTSLTIQCQVDSQVTMMFWYRQQPGQSLTLIATANQGSEATYESGFVIDKFPISRPNLTFSTLTVSNMSPEDSSIYLCSVADRDGYGYTFGSGTRLTVV.

Concerning this clone: The read comes to an end 3 residues before the CDR3 does, leaving the germline J gene to fill in the end. The sample holds other DNA sequences that translate to the same CDR3. V and J are TRBV5-1 and TRBJ1-3; TRBD1 aligns across 8 bases. Germline trimming cut 0 bases from V and 7 bases from J; bases unmatched to any gene: 3. Germline V CDR1 and CDR2: SGHRS, YFSETQ. This CDR3 contains 14 residues. This CDR3 reads CASSLGQGTNTIYF. Partial CDR3 DNA: TGCGCCAGCAGCTTGGGACAGGGGACCAACACC.

Of note for this clone: The sequence runs out 3 residues before the end of the CDR3; the remainder is reconstructed from the germline J gene. The V call is TRBV19, the J call TRBJ1-1, with unresolved D. The CDR3 has 12 amino acids. The germline CDR1 and CDR2 sequences are LNHDA and SQIVND (reference sequence). The DNA read from the CDR3 is TGTGCCAGTAGTATGATCGGAGGGGAA. Translation: CASSMIGGE. The entire CDR3 reads CASSMIGGEAFF.

To note about this clone: The missing CDR3 end, 3 residues past where the read stops, is filled in from the germline J gene. The rearrangement links TRBV11-1 to TRBJ1-2; 8 bases match TRBD1. The junction had 9 bases not matched to a gene; V was cut back by 4 bases and J by 5 bases. The CDR3 runs to 15 residues. Germline lookup yields CDR1 SGHAT and CDR2 FQDESV (reference sequence). The DNA read from the CDR3 is TGTGCCAGCAGCTCGCTACAGGGGGTTGGATATGGC. Encoded protein: CASSSLQGVGYG. The complete CDR3 protein is CASSSLQGVGYGYTF.

The CDR3 sequence: CASRGTGVDTQYF. The CDR3 DNA, read in part, is TGTGCCAGTAGGGGAACAGGGGTAGATACG. The V and J genes are TRBV19 and TRBJ2-3; 7 positions match TRBD1. The read ends 3 residues early relative to the CDR3; the germline J gene fills the gap. V shed 6 bases and J 5 bases; nucleotides not matched to a gene: 5. CDR3 length: 13 amino acids. Germline CDR1 reads LNHDA; CDR2 reads SQIVND (reference sequence). Drawing the rest from reference TRBV19 and TRBJ2-3, the complete variable domain is DGGITQSPKYLFRKEGQNVTLSCEQNLNHDAMYWYRQDPGQGLRLIYYSQIVNDFQKGDIAEGYSVSREKKESFPLTVTSAQKNPTAFYLCASRGTGVDTQYFGPGTRLTVL.

About this clone itself: The read falls 3 residues short of the CDR3 end, and the missing part is taken from the germline J gene. The chain links TRBV20-1 to TRBJ1-1, with D possibly being TRBD1 (5 bases). The CDR3 consists of 12 residues. CDR1 is DFQATT, CDR2 SNEGSKA, per germline (reference sequence). The V end was cut by 5 bases, the J end by 3 bases, with 10 bases between. CDR3 residues: CSAFRGDTEAFF. The sequenced part of the CDR3 DNA is TGCAGTGCTTTCCGGGGGGACACTGAA.

The CDR3 reads CASSDRQARNEKLFF. Partial CDR3 DNA: TGTGCCAGCAGTGACCGACAGGCCCGTAATGAAAAA. The chain links TRBV6-1 to TRBJ1-4, with D maybe TRBD1 (6 bases). The CDR3 is cut off 3 residues early in the read; its end comes from the germline J gene. The germline gives CDR1 MNHNS, CDR2 SASEGT. The length of the CDR3 is 15 residues. Between the trimmed V and J ends, which lost 3 bases and 4 bases, there was a span of 12 bases.

Its frequency marks this clone as medium-sized. The part of the CDR3 DNA that was read is TGTGCCAGCAGCTTAGAAGCAGGGGGCACCGGGGAG. This encodes CASSLEAGGTGE. The CDR3, in full, reads CASSLEAGGTGELFF. The V gene is TRBV7-8, the J gene TRBJ2-2; 7 bases are a match to TRBD1. The missing CDR3 end, 3 residues past where the read stops, is filled in from the germline J gene. Germline values: CDR1 SGHVS, CDR2 FQNEAQ. V shed 1 base, J shed 4 bases, and the junction held 3 bases outside the gene matches. CDR3 length equals 15 residues. Complete variable domain (other parts from reference TRBV7-8 and TRBJ2-2): GAGVSQSPRYKVAKRGQDVALRCDPISGHVSLFWYQQALGQGPEFLTYFQNEAQLDKSGLPSDRFFAERPEGSVSTLKIQRTQQEDSAVYLCASSLEAGGTGELFFGEGSRLTVL.

A remark on this clone: Compared with germline, one end of the junction differs, possibly owing to a read error. The read ends 3 residues early relative to the CDR3; the germline J gene fills the gap. The chain is built from TRBV4-2 and TRBJ1-2, with a possible D match to TRBD1 (5 bases). In germline, CDR1 is LGHNA, CDR2 YNFKEQ. The CDR3 runs to 13 residues. The covered CDR3 bases are TGCGCCAGCAGCCAGGCAGACAGCCATGGC. Translated, it gives CASSQADSHG. The whole CDR3 is CASSQADSHGYTF.

As for this clone: The read halts 3 residues ahead of the CDR3 end, with the missing end drawn from the germline J gene. The V call is TRBV10-3, the J call TRBJ2-2; D remains ambiguous. Germline CDR1 ENHRY, CDR2 SYGVKD. This CDR3 spans 14 amino acids. The sequenced part of the CDR3 DNA is TGTGCCATCAGTGAGGGCAGTACTAATGAAAAG. This encodes CAISEGSTNEK. The whole CDR3 region reads CAISEGSTNEKLFF.

In the case of this clone: The sequenced fragment ends 3 residues before the CDR3 boundary, so the rest is inferred from the germline J gene. This chain uses TRBV7-7 with TRBJ2-7, with 7 positions matching TRBD1. Germline V gives CDR1 SSHAT, CDR2 FNYEAQ (reference sequence). The CDR3 runs to 14 residues. The V and J ends lost 5 bases and 3 bases, in that order; junction bases with no gene match: 7. The CDR3 reads CASSPGTDLYEQYF. The CDR3 bases that were read are TGTGCCAGCAGCCCCGGGACAGATCTCTACGAG.

Comment on this clone: The observed sequence ends 3 residues before the CDR3 terminus, with the missing tail filled in from the germline J gene. This rearrangement joins TRBV18 to TRBJ2-7; possibly TRBD2 for D (5 bases). This CDR3 region has 13 residues. Germline loops: CDR1 KGHSH, CDR2 LQKENI. The germline V and J ends were trimmed by 5 bases and 0 bases, with 8 bases remaining between them. CDR3 sequence: CASSAGISYEQYF. The CDR3 bases that were read are TGTGCCAGCTCAGCGGGCATCTCCTACGAG. The whole variable domain, remainder taken from reference TRBV18 and TRBJ2-7, is NAGVMQNPRHLVRRRGQEARLRCSPMKGHSHVYWYRQLPEEGLKFMVYLQKENIIDESGMPKERFSAEFPKEGPSILRIQQVVRGDSAAYFCASSAGISYEQYFGPGTRLTVT.

This clone is called medium-sized (0.01 to 0.1%) based on its frequency. The CDR3 extends 3 residues past the end of the read, so its final part is completed from the germline J gene. J is TRBJ2-7 and V is TRBV11-2; 9 bases agree with TRBD1. Germline V gene sequence: CDR1 SGHAT, CDR2 FQNNGV. The CDR3 consists of 15 residues. V was clipped by 6 bases and J by 3 bases; unmatched bases: 9. The CDR3 bases that were read are TGTGCCAGCAGTCCTGGATGGACAGGGGACTACGAG. It specifies CASSPGWTGDYE. In full, the CDR3 reads CASSPGWTGDYEQYF.

Details on this clone: The CDR3 is cut off 3 residues early in the read; its end comes from the germline J gene. The chain carries TRBV29-1 and TRBJ2-7; D is possibly TRBD1 (5 bases). This CDR3 is 12 amino acids long. CDR1 and CDR2 (germline): SQVTM, ANQGSEA. Deletions cut 4 bases from V and 2 bases from J, with 9 bases between. The chain's CDR3 is CSVGTRTYEQYF. Partial CDR3 DNA: TGCAGCGTTGGGACACGAACCTACGAG.

Points on this clone: The read gets to within 3 residues of the CDR3 end, and the germline J gene fills in the rest. The rearrangement links TRBV20-1 to TRBJ1-1, with TRBD1 as a possible D gene (6 bases). Germline values: CDR1 DFQATT, CDR2 SNEGSKA (reference sequence). The length of the CDR3 is 15 residues. Trimming stripped 6 bases from V and 1 base from J, with 18 bases between. CDR3 in amino acids: CSAVPRGAGNTEAFF. The CDR3 bases that were read are TGCAGTGCCGTCCCCCGGGGGGCTGGGAACACTGAA.

This chain's CDR3 is CASRSLRGRSLEEAFF. CDR3 DNA, as far as it was read: TGTGCCAGTAGAAGCCTCAGGGGGCGAAGCTTAGAGGAA. The rearrangement links TRBV19 to TRBJ1-1, with TRBD1 matching 8 bases. Read coverage stops 3 residues before the CDR3 terminus; the germline J gene supplies the remainder. Looked up from germline, CDR1 is LNHDA and CDR2 is SQIVND (reference sequence). The CDR3 extends over 16 amino acids.

The CDR3 loop reads CASSVLSGGASGAGNEQFF. CDR3 bases read: TGTGCCAGCAGCGTATTAAGTGGGGGGGCCAGCGGGGCTGGCAATGAG. The chain recombines TRBV9 with TRBJ2-1; possible D gene TRBD2, 7 bases. The read gets to within 3 residues of the CDR3 end, and the germline J gene fills in the rest. Germline lookup yields CDR1 SGDLS and CDR2 YYNGEE. Deletions cut 1 base from V and 6 bases from J, with 26 bases between. CDR3 length: 19 residues.

This CDR3 reads CASSLAWDTFGQYF. The part of the CDR3 DNA that was read is TGTGCCAGCAGCTTGGCCTGGGACACATTTGGT. This chain uses TRBV5-5 with TRBJ2-4; D perhaps matches TRBD1 (6 bases). The read is 3 residues too short to cover the CDR3 end, so that end is filled in from the germline J gene. The CDR3 is 14 amino acids. The germline V gene encodes CDR1 SGHKS and CDR2 YYEKEE (reference sequence). Together with reference TRBV5-5 and TRBJ2-4, the CDR3 gives the full variable domain: DAGVTQSPTHLIKTRGQQVTLRCSPISGHKSVSWYQQVLGQGPQFIFQYYEKEERGRGNFPDRFSARQFPNYSSELNVNALLLGDSALYLCASSLAWDTFGQYFGAGTRLSVL.

Of note for this clone: The read falls 3 residues short of the CDR3 end, and the missing part is taken from the germline J gene. This chain joins TRBV18 and TRBJ2-5; no definite D call. Per the germline V gene, CDR1 is KGHSH and CDR2 is LQKENI. The V and J ends lost 3 bases and 3 bases respectively, with 2 bases between them. This CDR3 has 11 residues. The CDR3 DNA, read in part, is TGTGCCAGCTCACCCAAAGAGACC. The encoded protein is CASSPKET. The CDR3 in full is CASSPKETQYF.

Points on this clone: The CDR3 goes on 3 residues after the read ends, and that part is filled in from the germline J gene. The chain is built from TRBV7-9 and TRBJ2-3; D gene unclear. Germline CDR1 and CDR2: SEHNR and FQNEAQ (reference sequence). This CDR3 is 13 amino acids long. The CDR3 bases that were read are TGTGCCAGCAGCAGACTCACCCAAGAGACG. Translation gives CASSRLTQET. The complete CDR3 sequence is CASSRLTQETQYF. The whole variable domain, filled in from reference TRBV7-9 and TRBJ2-3, reads DTGVSQNPRHKITKRGQNVTFRCDPISEHNRLYWYRQTLGQGPEFLTYFQNEAQLEKSRLLSDRFSAERPKGSFSTLEIQRTEQGDSAMYLCASSRLTQETQYFGPGTRLTVL.

On this clone: Coverage ceases 3 residues before the CDR3 finishes, and the germline J gene fills in the end. V is TRBV7-6 and J is TRBJ2-3, with 7 bases identical to TRBD1. Germline V lookup: CDR1 SGHVS, CDR2 FNYEAQ. This CDR3 has 15 residues. CDR3 DNA, as far as it was read: TGTGCCAGCAGCTTAAATCAGGGGGAGAGGGAGACG. It translates to CASSLNQGERET. In full, the CDR3 reads CASSLNQGERETQYF.

On this clone itself: With the read ending 3 residues before the CDR3 end, the germline J gene is used to fill in that end. The chain uses TRBV12-5 and TRBJ2-1; 8 bases align to TRBD2. This CDR3 contains 19 residues. V dropped 0 bases and J dropped 4; count of bases not matched to a gene: 14. The germline gives CDR1 LGHNT, CDR2 FRNRAP. The CDR3 loop is CASGLVSRPTSGVYNEQFF. The CDR3 bases that were read are TGTGCTAGTGGTTTGGTCTCCCGACCCACTAGCGGAGTGTACAATGAG.

A note on this clone: The CDR3 end lies 3 residues beyond the end of the read and is filled in from the germline J gene. The chain carries TRBV7-2 and TRBJ1-6; D unclear. Germline CDR1 is SGHTA and CDR2 is FQGNSA. Trimming stripped 5 bases from V and 7 bases from J, with 6 bases between. The CDR3 is made up of 12 amino acids. Incomplete CDR3 DNA: TGTGCCAGCAGCCGAAGCAATTCACCC. Amino acid sequence: CASSRSNSP. The CDR3 reads in full as CASSRSNSPLHF.

Regarding this clone: Read sequence stops 3 residues before the CDR3 end, and the germline J gene provides the missing end. The chain carries TRBV20-1 and TRBJ2-1; D perhaps matches TRBD2 (7 bases). The CDR3 is 14 amino acids. V dropped 6 bases and J dropped 4 bases, with 16 bases sitting between them. CDR1 and CDR2 (germline): DFQATT, SNEGSKA (reference sequence). Partial CDR3 DNA: TGCAGTGCCGCCAGGAGGGGGGGTTACAATGAG. This codes for CSAARRGGYNE. The entire CDR3 protein reads CSAARRGGYNEQFF.

Worth noting for this clone: The read terminates 3 residues before the CDR3 end, so the remaining end is supplied by the germline J gene. This rearrangement joins TRBV18 to TRBJ2-5; possible D gene TRBD2, 5 bases. Trimming took 4 bases from V and 3 from J, leaving 9 bases between them. The length of the CDR3 is 13 residues. CDR1 KGHSH and CDR2 LQKENI come from the germline V gene. CDR3 region: CASSQFGEETQYF. The part of the CDR3 DNA that was read is TGTGCCAGCTCACAATTCGGGGAAGAGACC.

Concerning this clone itself: The read finishes 3 residues shy of the CDR3 end, and the germline J gene is used to complete it. Other nucleotide sequences from this sample produce the same CDR3. V gene TRBV18 combines with J gene TRBJ2-4; 10 bases are shared with TRBD1. Germline lookup yields CDR1 KGHSH and CDR2 LQKENI. The CDR3 contains 15 residues. The CDR3 sequence: CASSPGTGVRYGQYF. The DNA read from the CDR3 is TGTGCCAGCAGCCCCGGGACAGGGGTCCGCTATGGT.

This clone ranks as medium-sized in terms of frequency. The read is 3 residues too short to cover the CDR3 end, so that end is filled in from the germline J gene. The V call is TRBV29-1, the J call TRBJ2-4, with D possibly matching TRBD1 (6 bases). With 7 bases removed from V and 6 bases from J, the gap between germline ends came to 13 bases. This CDR3 contains 12 residues. Germline V gene sequence: CDR1 SQVTM, CDR2 ANQGSEA. The DNA read from the CDR3 is TGCAGCGCAGCGACAGGATCAAACATT. Protein product: CSAATGSNI. The full CDR3 is CSAATGSNIQYF.

Concerning this clone itself: The read terminates 3 residues ahead of where the CDR3 ends, so the germline J gene completes it. V usage is TRBV19 and J usage is TRBJ1-4, with TRBD1 as a possible D gene (6 bases). Germline V gives CDR1 LNHDA, CDR2 SQIVND (reference sequence). The CDR3 loop spans 14 amino acids. CDR3 region: CASSILAGANVLFF. Incomplete CDR3 DNA: TGTGCCAGTAGTATCCTCGCGGGGGCCAACGTA. Using reference TRBV19 and TRBJ1-4 for the parts outside the CDR3, the full variable domain is DGGITQSPKYLFRKEGQNVTLSCEQNLNHDAMYWYRQDPGQGLRLIYYSQIVNDFQKGDIAEGYSVSREKKESFPLTVTSAQKNPTAFYLCASSILAGANVLFFGSGTQLSVL.

A remark on this clone: The read falls 3 residues short of the CDR3 end, and the missing part is taken from the germline J gene. This chain uses TRBV15 with TRBJ2-4; TRBD2 is a possible D gene (5 bases). Germline-derived CDR1 and CDR2 are LNHNV and YYDKDF (reference sequence). The CDR3 extends over 16 amino acids. Trimming shortened V by 5 bases and J by 0 bases, and 14 bases separated the two germline ends. The chain's CDR3 is CATSARGFTAKNIQYF. CDR3 bases read: TGTGCCACCAGCGCGCGAGGGTTTACAGCCAAAAACATT. The whole variable domain, filled in from reference TRBV15 and TRBJ2-4, reads DAMVIQNPRYQVTQFGKPVTLSCSQTLNHNVMYWYQQKSSQAPKLLFHYYDKDFNNEADTPDNFQSRRPNTSFCFLDIRSPGLGDTAMYLCATSARGFTAKNIQYFGAGTRLSVL.

As for this clone: The read comes to an end 3 residues before the CDR3 does, leaving the germline J gene to fill in the end. This chain links TRBV5-6 with TRBJ1-5, with a tentative D call TRBD1 (6 bases). This CDR3 comprises 15 residues. Per germline, CDR1 SGHDT and CDR2 YYEEEE. V lost 1 base to trimming and J lost 9 bases, with 17 bases between them. The CDR3 sequence: CASSLWGDRWGPQHF. The covered CDR3 bases are TGTGCCAGCAGCTTGTGGGGTGACAGGTGGGGGCCC.